The 19 T cell receptor beta chains in this list originate from one sample, sequenced in a study of CD8+ T cells in alopecia areata. Investigators isolated RNA and reverse transcribed it into cDNA to act as the sequencing template. TCRdb's copy holds only in-frame clones and misses some; the assay was immunoSEQ multiplex PCR. The sample shows 140,000 to 150,000 clones, around 50% of them seen only once. This specimen was CD4+ T cells sorted from blood, taken at week 0. All receptors come from a human donor with alopecia areata.

V and J are TRBV6-5 and TRBJ1-3; no clear D. The length of the CDR3 is 11 residues. Germline CDR1 MNHEY, CDR2 SVGAGI. Trimming cost V 2 bases and J 5 bases, with 1 base left between them. Here the CDR3 DNA reads TGTGCCAGCAGTTACAGAAACACCATATATTTT. Amino acid sequence: CASSYRNTIYF.

The chain carries TRBV29-1 and TRBJ1-4; D might be TRBD1 (6 bases). V was shortened by 7 bases and J by 5 bases, with 17 bases between the two germline ends. Germline lookup yields CDR1 SQVTM and CDR2 ANQGSEA. The CDR3 has 14 residues. CDR3 protein: CSGGQGRDNEKLFF. CDR3 coding DNA: TGCAGCGGGGGTCAGGGGCGGGACAATGAAAAACTGTTTTTT.

CDR3 coding DNA: TGTGCCAGCAGTTACTCGACACTAGCGGGGGGGGAGACCCAGTACTTC. Its protein is CASSYSTLAGGETQYF. The rearrangement joins TRBV6-5 to TRBJ2-5; 13 bases line up with TRBD2. The trim removed 0 bases at V and 5 bases at J, leaving 3 bases unmatched. The CDR3 spans 16 residues. CDR1 is MNHEY, CDR2 SVGAGI, per germline.

This clone was observed once. This chain connects TRBV9 to TRBJ1-2; D call uncertain. This CDR3 spans 12 amino acids. Trimming removed 0 bases from V and 7 bases from J, with 7 bases in between. Per the germline V gene, CDR1 is SGDLS and CDR2 is YYNGEE. The CDR3: CASSVDGFGYTF. CDR3 DNA: TGTGCCAGCAGCGTAGACGGGTTTGGCTACACCTTC.

This clone was counted only a few times. V usage is TRBV4-1 and J usage is TRBJ2-1; D is undetermined. The CDR3 is made up of 14 amino acids. Trimming shortened V by 1 base and J by 10 bases, and 14 bases separated the two germline ends. Germline CDR1 MGHRA, CDR2 YSYEKL. The CDR3 spells CASSQVVALEEQFF. The CDR3 DNA follows: TGCGCCAGCAGCCAAGTTGTGGCCCTCGAGGAGCAGTTCTTC.

The chain combines TRBV30 with TRBJ2-2, with D unresolved. The CDR3 spans 13 residues. V was trimmed by 0 bases and J by 6 bases, leaving 8 bases between them. Germline CDR1 reads GTSNPN; CDR2 reads SVGIG (reference sequence). The CDR3 DNA is TGTGCCTGGAGTGTCGGCCCGGCCGGGGAGCTGTTTTTT. It yields the protein CAWSVGPAGELFF.

This clone appeared a few times. The CDR3 reads CAWSVAYLAGGGQPQHF. DNA for the CDR3: TGTGCCTGGAGTGTGGCCTATTTGGCCGGGGGGGGTCAGCCCCAGCATTTT. The chain uses TRBV30 and TRBJ1-5; tentative D call: TRBD1 (5 bases). This CDR3 contains 17 residues. V gave up 0 bases and J gave up 6 bases, with 21 bases separating them. Germline V gene sequence: CDR1 GTSNPN, CDR2 SVGIG (reference sequence). Combining the CDR3 with reference TRBV30 and TRBJ1-5 gives the whole variable domain SQTIHQWPATLVQPVGSPLSLECTVEGTSNPNLYWYRQAAGRGLQLLFYSVGIGQISSEVPQNLSASRPQDRQFILSSKKLLLSDSGFYLCAWSVAYLAGGGQPQHFGDGTRLSIL.

The rearrangement uses TRBV27 and TRBJ2-2; 9 bases map to TRBD1. From germline, CDR1 is MNHEY and CDR2 SMNVEV (reference sequence). This CDR3 has 15 amino acids. The V gene end was trimmed by 6 bases and the J gene end by 11 bases; junction bases not matched to a gene: 13. This CDR3 is CASRDGTGLNLELFF. CDR3 in DNA: TGTGCCAGCAGGGACGGGACAGGGCTTAATCTAGAGCTGTTTTTT.

This rearrangement joins TRBV4-3 to TRBJ1-6; D uncertain. This CDR3 contains 15 residues. Germline V gene sequence: CDR1 LGHNA, CDR2 YSLEER. Trimming removed 3 bases from V and 7 bases from J, with 13 bases in between. CDR3: CASSQDPLGNSPLHF. CDR3 DNA sequence: TGCGCCAGCAGCCAGGATCCCTTAGGGAATTCACCCCTCCACTTT.

This clone was recorded at least ten times. The V gene is TRBV2, the J gene TRBJ2-7, with 8 bases aligning to TRBD2. The ends lost 4 bases at V and 6 bases at J; junction bases unmatched: 5. The germline CDR1 and CDR2 sequences are SNHLY and FYNNEI. CDR3 length: 13 amino acids. The CDR3 protein is CASSAGGPSEQYF. CDR3 nucleotides: TGTGCCAGCAGTGCGGGGGGGCCCAGCGAGCAGTACTTC.

This clone was detected only once. This chain uses TRBV29-1 with TRBJ2-1; D remains unclear. The CDR3 has 12 amino acids. Trimming took 7 bases from V and 6 from J, leaving 13 bases between them. Germline CDR1 SQVTM, CDR2 ANQGSEA. In nucleotides, the CDR3 is TGCAGCGCCGCGGCCGTGGGCAATGAGCAGTTCTTC. It codes for CSAAAVGNEQFF.

In this sample, this clone turned up a few times. The chain uses TRBV9 and TRBJ2-1, with D uncertain. CDR1 SGDLS and CDR2 YYNGEE come from the germline V gene. V shed 4 bases and J shed 0 bases, with 14 bases lying between them. The CDR3 spans 16 residues. The CDR3, as DNA: TGTGCCAGCAGCTCTAGGGTGGAGAGCTCCTACAATGAGCAGTTCTTC. Translated: CASSSRVESSYNEQFF.

This sequence joins TRBV30 and TRBJ2-1, with no clear D. V shed 3 bases and J shed 9 bases, with 24 bases lying between them. Germline CDR1 and CDR2: GTSNPN and SVGIG (reference sequence). The CDR3 has 16 amino acids. Written as DNA, the CDR3 is TGTGCCTGGAGACTTGAAGGGCTCGTTGGCTTGGGTGAGCAGTTCTTC. Protein product: CAWRLEGLVGLGEQFF.

V gene TRBV25-1 combines with J gene TRBJ1-1; D remains ambiguous. Trimming took off 3 bases at V and 1 base at J, with 9 bases between the two ends. The CDR3 is 14 residues long. The V gene's germline CDR1 is MGHDK and CDR2 SYGVNS. CDR3 region: CASSERGANTEAFF. CDR3 nucleotides: TGTGCCAGCAGTGAGAGAGGCGCGAACACTGAAGCTTTCTTT.

The chain is built from TRBV19 and TRBJ1-6; 8 bases are shared with TRBD1. Trimming removed 6 bases from V and 7 bases from J; junction bases left unmatched: 5. Germline V lookup: CDR1 LNHDA, CDR2 SQIVND (reference sequence). The CDR3 sequence is 14 residues long. The DNA of the CDR3 is TGTGCCAGTAGAGATAGACAGGGGAATTCACCCCTCCACTTT. It yields the protein CASRDRQGNSPLHF.

V usage is TRBV5-1 and J usage is TRBJ1-1; D is perhaps TRBD1 (5 bases). Germline values: CDR1 SGHRS, CDR2 YFSETQ. This CDR3 region has 13 residues. The V gene lost 4 bases and the J gene lost 9 bases, with 16 bases spanning the gap. CDR3 in amino acids: CASSPGRRAQAFF. Here the CDR3 DNA reads TGCGCCAGCAGCCCAGGACGCAGGGCTCAAGCTTTCTTT.

This clone was seen a single time. The chain links TRBV7-2 to TRBJ1-2; 7 bases are a match to TRBD1. V shed 5 bases, J shed 1 base, and the junction held 7 bases outside the gene matches. Germline V gives CDR1 SGHTA, CDR2 FQGNSA. This CDR3 contains 15 residues. CDR3: CASSQGGRDNYGYTF. The CDR3, as DNA: TGTGCCAGCAGCCAAGGGGGCAGGGATAACTATGGCTACACCTTC. Variable domain in full (rest from reference TRBV7-2 and TRBJ1-2): GAGVSQSPSNKVTEKGKDVELRCDPISGHTALYWYRQSLGQGLEFLIYFQGNSAPDKSGLPSDRFSAERTGGSVSTLTIQRTQQEDSAVYLCASSQGGRDNYGYTFGSGTRLTVV.

The chain employs TRBV30 and TRBJ1-1; D is undetermined. The CDR3 loop spans 13 amino acids. The V end lost 3 bases, the J end lost 0 bases, and 8 bases lay between the germline ends. Germline V gene lookup returns CDR1 GTSNPN and CDR2 SVGIG (reference sequence). In DNA, the CDR3 is TGTGCCTGGAGCAGCGCAATGAACACTGAAGCTTTCTTT. It codes for CAWSSAMNTEAFF.

This chain connects TRBV19 to TRBJ2-3; D not resolved. Trimming took off 2 bases at V and 4 bases at J, with 13 bases between the two ends. Germline-derived CDR1 and CDR2 are LNHDA and SQIVND (reference sequence). CDR3 length: 15 residues. In nucleotides, the CDR3 is TGTGCCAGTAGTATACGACAACGCGGCGCAGATACGCAGTATTTT. Amino acid sequence: CASSIRQRGADTQYF.